The clone carrying this T cell receptor beta chain was observed a few times. Its target is not known. Trimming cost V 2 bases and J 2 bases; bases outside gene matches: 7. The CDR3 is made up of 17 amino acids. CDR1 MDHEN and CDR2 SYDVKM come from the germline V gene. TCRB transcripts that were expressed got sequenced, as all of the isolated RNA had been reverse transcribed. Profiled with immunoSEQ multiplex PCR; TCRdb holds only in-frame clones, not every one. The sample holds around 170,000 clones, 7% to 9.5% seen once. This sample is drawn from a study of beta chain features in type 1 diabetes. About the study: All samples together contributed some 100,000,000 sorted cells for examination. General study points: PCR could preferentially amplify shorter templates, alike in patients and controls. Across all four CD4+ subsets, people with type 1 diabetes showed modestly shorter TCRB CDR3s.

Sequencing was carried out using central memory CD4+ T cells from blood. This chain joins TRBV28 and TRBJ2-5; 11 nucleotides match TRBD2. The sequence was collected from a woman under 40 with type 1 diabetes. The CDR3 spells CASSLKASGRTQETQYF. In DNA form, the CDR3 reads TGTGCCAGCAGTTTAAAGGCTAGCGGGAGGACTCAAGAGACCCAGTACTTC.